The present T cell receptor beta chain was sequenced within a study of cytomegalovirus exposure and HLA in healthy donors. The study's findings and limits: Previous analysis showed most TCR beta V segments were productive about 87% or about 30% of the time. Specificity of a few CMV-associated chains for CMV antigens was verified in vitro.

The primer mix had 60 Vbeta and 13 Jbeta primers. In the study's own analysis: Roughly 83 million unique TCR beta chains, around 10 million of them shared, were counted by a later analysis. Profiled with immunoSEQ multiplex PCR; TCRdb holds only in-frame clones, not every one. V and J calls and clone size are copied from that table; D and trimming were computed from the DNA. Of 120,000 to 150,000 clones listed, approximately 80% are singletons. The CDR3 is made up of 15 amino acids. V was clipped by 3 bases and J by 3 bases, with 12 bases between them. The germline CDR1 and CDR2 sequences are MNHEY and SMNVEV (reference sequence). In regard to this clone: Its target is not known.

Material: PBMCs. The origin of this receptor is a woman aged 40 to 50 in good health and CMV-seronegative. The chain carries TRBV27 and TRBJ2-1; possible D gene TRBD1, 6 bases. CDR3 nucleotide sequence: TGTGCCAGCAGTTTGACAGGATTTGGCTACAATGAGCAGTTCTTC. It translates to CASSLTGFGYNEQFF.